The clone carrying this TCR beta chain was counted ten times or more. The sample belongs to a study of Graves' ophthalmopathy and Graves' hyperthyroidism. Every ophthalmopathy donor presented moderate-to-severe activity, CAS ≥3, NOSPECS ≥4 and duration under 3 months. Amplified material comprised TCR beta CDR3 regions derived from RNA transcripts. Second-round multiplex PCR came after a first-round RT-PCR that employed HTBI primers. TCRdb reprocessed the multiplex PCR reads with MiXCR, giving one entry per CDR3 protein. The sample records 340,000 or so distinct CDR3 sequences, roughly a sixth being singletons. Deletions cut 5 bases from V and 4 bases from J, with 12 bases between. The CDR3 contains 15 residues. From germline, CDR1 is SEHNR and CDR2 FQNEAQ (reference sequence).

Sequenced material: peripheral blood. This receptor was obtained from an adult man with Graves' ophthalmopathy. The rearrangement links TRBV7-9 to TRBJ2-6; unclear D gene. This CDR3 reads CASSARAAGANVLTF. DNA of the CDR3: TGTGCCAGCAGCGCCCGCGCGGCCGGGGCCAACGTCCTGACTTTC.